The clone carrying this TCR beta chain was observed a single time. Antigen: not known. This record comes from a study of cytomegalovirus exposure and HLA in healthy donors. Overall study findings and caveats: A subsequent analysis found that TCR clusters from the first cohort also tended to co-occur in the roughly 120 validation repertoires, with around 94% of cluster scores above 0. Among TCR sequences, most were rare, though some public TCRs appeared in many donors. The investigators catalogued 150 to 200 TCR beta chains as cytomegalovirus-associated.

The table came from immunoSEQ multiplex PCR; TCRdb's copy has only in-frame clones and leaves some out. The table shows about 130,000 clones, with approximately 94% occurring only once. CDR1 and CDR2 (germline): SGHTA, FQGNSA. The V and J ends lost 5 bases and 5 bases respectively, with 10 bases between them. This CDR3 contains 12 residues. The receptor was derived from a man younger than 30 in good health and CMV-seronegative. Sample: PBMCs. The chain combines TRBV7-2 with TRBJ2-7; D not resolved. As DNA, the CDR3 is TGTGCCAGCAGCCTCTTTTCCCACGAGCAGTACTTC. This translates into CASSLFSHEQYF. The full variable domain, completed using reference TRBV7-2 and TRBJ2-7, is GAGVSQSPSNKVTEKGKDVELRCDPISGHTALYWYRQSLGQGLEFLIYFQGNSAPDKSGLPSDRFSAERTGGSVSTLTIQRTQQEDSAVYLCASSLFSHEQYFGPGTRLTVT.